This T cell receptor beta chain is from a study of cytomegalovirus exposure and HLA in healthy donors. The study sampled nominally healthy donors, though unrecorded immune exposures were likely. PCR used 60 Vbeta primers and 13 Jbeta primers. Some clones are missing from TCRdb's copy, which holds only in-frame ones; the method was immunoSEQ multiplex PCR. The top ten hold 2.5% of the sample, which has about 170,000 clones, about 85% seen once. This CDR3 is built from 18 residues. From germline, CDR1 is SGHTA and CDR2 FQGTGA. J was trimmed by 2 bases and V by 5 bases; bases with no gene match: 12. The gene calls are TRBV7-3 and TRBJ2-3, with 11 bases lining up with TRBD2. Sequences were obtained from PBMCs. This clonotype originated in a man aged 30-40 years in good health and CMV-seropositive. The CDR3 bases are TGTGCCAGCAGCAAATTCCCCGGGACTAGCGGTGTCACAGATACGCAGTATTTT. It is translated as CASSKFPGTSGVTDTQYF.